This T cell receptor beta chain came from a study of blood T cell repertoires in COVID-19. The wider study: Samples of COVID-19 (acute and convalescent) were obtained from the United States, Italy and Spain. Nucleic acid was either cDNA or gDNA, and it came from T cells, B-cell-depleted T cells, or PBMCs.

As originally analysed: Cell counts per sample came from amplifying reference gene primers. Produced via immunoSEQ multiplex PCR; TCRdb's table is partial and in-frame only. The V and J calls and the clone size are those of that table, but D and trimming were determined from the DNA. There are some 200,000 clones in the sample; approximately 80% occur only once, and about 8.9% lies in the top ten. This CDR3 comprises 15 residues. Germline loops: CDR1 MNHEY, CDR2 SVGAGI. With 3 bases removed from V and 8 bases from J, the gap between germline ends came to 17 bases. The V call is TRBV6-5, the J call TRBJ2-1, with D maybe TRBD2 (7 bases). This clonotype was sampled from a man aged 45-65 years with active or convalescent COVID-19. Input material: peripheral blood. CDR3 protein: CASSYGGGGGYEQFF. The CDR3 DNA sequence: TGTGCCAGCAGTTATGGGGGGGGCGGTGGGTATGAGCAGTTCTTC.